The TCR beta chain described here comes from a study of cytomegalovirus exposure and HLA in healthy donors. A remark on this clone: Its target is unknown.

Some clones are missing from TCRdb's copy, which holds only in-frame ones; the method was immunoSEQ multiplex PCR. The repertoire consists of about 95,000 clones, with about 85% occurring once and the leading ten covering more than 20%. General observations from the study: Overall, about 160 TCR beta chains were annotated as cytomegalovirus-associated. High specificity and sensitivity for cytomegalovirus status were reported for the classifier. Subsequent analysis showed first-cohort TCR clusters tending to co-occur in around 130 validation repertoires.

Trimming removed 3 bases at V and 4 bases at J, with 12 bases between. This CDR3 is built from 14 residues. In germline, CDR1 is GTSNPN, CDR2 SVGIG (reference sequence). The sequence came from a man younger than 35 in good health and CMV-seropositive. The rearrangement joins TRBV30 to TRBJ1-4; D is uncertain. The specimen was PBMCs. DNA for the CDR3: TGTGCCTGGAGGAGAGGACTCAGTAATGAAAAACTGTTTTTT. Translated: CAWRRGLSNEKLFF. The full variable domain, in which reference TRBV30 and TRBJ1-4 provide the parts outside the CDR3, is SQTIHQWPATLVQPVGSPLSLECTVEGTSNPNLYWYRQAAGRGLQLLFYSVGIGQISSEVPQNLSASRPQDRQFILSSKKLLLSDSGFYLCAWRRGLSNEKLFFGSGTQLSVL.